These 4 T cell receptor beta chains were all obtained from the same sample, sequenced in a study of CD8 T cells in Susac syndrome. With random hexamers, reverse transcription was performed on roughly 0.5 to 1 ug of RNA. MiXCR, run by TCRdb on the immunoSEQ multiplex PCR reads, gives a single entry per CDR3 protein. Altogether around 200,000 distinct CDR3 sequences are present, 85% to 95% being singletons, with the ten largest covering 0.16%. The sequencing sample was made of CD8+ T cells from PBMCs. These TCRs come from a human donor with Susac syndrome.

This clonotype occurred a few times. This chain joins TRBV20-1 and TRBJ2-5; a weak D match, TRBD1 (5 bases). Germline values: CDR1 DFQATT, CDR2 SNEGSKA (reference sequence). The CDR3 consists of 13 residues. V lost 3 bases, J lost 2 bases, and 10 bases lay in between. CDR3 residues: CSASGAGQETQYF. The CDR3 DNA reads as TGCAGTGCTAGTGGCGCAGGGCAAGAGACCCAGTACTTC.

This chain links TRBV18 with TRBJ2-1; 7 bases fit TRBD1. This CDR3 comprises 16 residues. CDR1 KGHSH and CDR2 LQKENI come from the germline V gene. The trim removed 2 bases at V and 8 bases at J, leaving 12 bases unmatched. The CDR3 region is CASSPTGAGGYDEQFF. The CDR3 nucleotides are TGTGCCAGCTCACCAACCGGGGCAGGGGGTTATGATGAGCAGTTCTTC.

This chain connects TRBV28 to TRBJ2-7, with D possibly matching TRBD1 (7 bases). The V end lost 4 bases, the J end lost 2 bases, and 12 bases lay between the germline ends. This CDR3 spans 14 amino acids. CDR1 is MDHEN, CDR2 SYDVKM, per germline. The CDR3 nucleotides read TGTGCCAGCAGTTCCAGGGGGGCCCCCTACGAGCAGTACTTC. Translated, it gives CASSSRGAPYEQYF.

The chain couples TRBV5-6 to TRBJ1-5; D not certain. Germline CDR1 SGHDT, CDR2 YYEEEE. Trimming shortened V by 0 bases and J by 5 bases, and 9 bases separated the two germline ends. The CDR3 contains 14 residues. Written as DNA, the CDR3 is TGTGCCAGCAGCTTGGCGACTAAGGATCAGCCCCAGCATTTT. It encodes CASSLATKDQPQHF.